The clone carrying this T cell receptor (beta chain) occurred once. The target antigen is unknown. The sample comes from a study of T cell repertoires in cytomegalovirus infection. Germline lookup yields CDR1 SGHVS and CDR2 FNYEAQ. V was pared by 1 base and J by 7 bases, with 10 bases between. This CDR3 is 13 amino acids long. One entry per CDR3 protein results from TCRdb running MiXCR on the reads. The sample holds around 750,000 distinct CDR3 sequences, approximately 32% seen once. Source: cultured CD8+ T cells from PBMCs, taken from culture after CMV antigen stimulation. V and J are TRBV7-6 and TRBJ1-2; TRBD1 is a possible D gene (5 bases). The sequence was obtained from a human donor in good health (CMV status not recorded). Some clones in this sample may be carry-over from other donors' samples. CDR3: CASSLGGPVGYTF. In DNA, the CDR3 is TGTGCCAGCAGCTTAGGGGGACCCGTTGGCTACACCTTC.